This T cell receptor (beta chain) was profiled in a study of human T cells and chemical hapten exposure. TCRdb processed the RACE reads anew with MiXCR; each CDR3 protein has one entry. The repertoire has tens of thousands of distinct CDR3 sequences, around 9.3% of them found once; the top ten carry 4% to 5.5%. V dropped 3 bases and J dropped 1 base, with 9 bases sitting between them. The CDR3 loop spans 14 amino acids. Stated time point: patch test 1, 2 weeks after DPC sensitization. Stated treatment: therapeutic diphenylcyclopropenone sensitization with weekly scalp DPC. This clonotype was seen many times.

V gene TRBV12-3 or TRBV12-4 combines with J gene TRBJ1-1; D call uncertain. Sequences were derived from whole blood, sampled in connection with sensitization to the hapten diphenylcyclopropenone (DPC). The receptor was derived from a woman in her forties or fifties with alopecia areata. Some clones in this sample may be carry-over from other donors' samples. The CDR3 coding sequence is TGTGCCAGCAGTTTCCGTCCGAAGAACACTGAAGCTTTCTTT. Translated, it gives CASSFRPKNTEAFF.